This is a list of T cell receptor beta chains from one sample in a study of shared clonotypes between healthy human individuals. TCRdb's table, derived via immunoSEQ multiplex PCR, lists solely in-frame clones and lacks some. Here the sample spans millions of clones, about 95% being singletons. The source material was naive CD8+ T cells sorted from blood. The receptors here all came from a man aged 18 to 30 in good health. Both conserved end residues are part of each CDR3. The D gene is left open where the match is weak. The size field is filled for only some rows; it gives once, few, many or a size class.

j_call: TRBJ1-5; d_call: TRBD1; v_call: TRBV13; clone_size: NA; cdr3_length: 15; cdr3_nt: TGTGCCAGCAGCTTAGGACAGGGGACTTATCAGCCCCAGCATTTT; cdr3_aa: CASSLGQGTYQPQHF
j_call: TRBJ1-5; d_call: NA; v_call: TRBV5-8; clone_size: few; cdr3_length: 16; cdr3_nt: TGTGCCAGCAGCTTGGATCCAGGGTATAGCAATCAGCCCCAGCATTTT; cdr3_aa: CASSLDPGYSNQPQHF
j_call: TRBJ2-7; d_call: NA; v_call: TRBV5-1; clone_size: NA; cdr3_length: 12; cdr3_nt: TGCGCCAGCAGCTTGGCAGGGGCCGAGCAGTACTTC; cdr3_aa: CASSLAGAEQYF
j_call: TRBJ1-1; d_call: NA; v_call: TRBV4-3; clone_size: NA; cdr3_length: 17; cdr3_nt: TGCGCCAGCAGCCAAGATGCTGCTAGTCAGATGAACACTGAAGCTTTCTTT; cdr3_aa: CASSQDAASQMNTEAFF
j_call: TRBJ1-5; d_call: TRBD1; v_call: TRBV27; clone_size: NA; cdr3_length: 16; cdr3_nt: TGTGCCAGCAGTGCCCAGGGGGTCCATAGCAATCAGCCCCAGCATTTT; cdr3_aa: CASSAQGVHSNQPQHF
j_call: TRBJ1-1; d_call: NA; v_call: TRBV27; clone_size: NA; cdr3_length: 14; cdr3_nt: TGTGCCAGCAGTTTAAGTATAGGGAACACTGAAGCTTTCTTT; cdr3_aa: CASSLSIGNTEAFF
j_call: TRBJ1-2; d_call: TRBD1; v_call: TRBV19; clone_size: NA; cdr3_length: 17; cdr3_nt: TGTGCCAGTAGTATAGATCTCCAGGGGGCTTTGGACTATGGCTACACCTTC; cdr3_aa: CASSIDLQGALDYGYTF
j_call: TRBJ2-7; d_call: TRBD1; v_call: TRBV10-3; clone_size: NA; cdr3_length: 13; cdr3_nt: TGTGCCATCAGACAGACAGGGGGCTACGAGCAGTACTTC; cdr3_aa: CAIRQTGGYEQYF
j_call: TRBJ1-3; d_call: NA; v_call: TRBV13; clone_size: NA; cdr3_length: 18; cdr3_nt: TGTGCCAGCAGCTTACGCATTGACGACAGCCGCTCTGGAAACACCATATATTTT; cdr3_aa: CASSLRIDDSRSGNTIYF
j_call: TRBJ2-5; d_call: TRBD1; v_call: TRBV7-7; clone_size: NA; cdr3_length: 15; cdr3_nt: TGTGCTAGCAGCTTTACGACAGGGCTCCAAGAGACCCAGTACTTC; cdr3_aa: CASSFTTGLQETQYF
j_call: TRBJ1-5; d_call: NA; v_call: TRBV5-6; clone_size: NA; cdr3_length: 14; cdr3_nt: TGTGCCAGCAGCTTGGGCGGGGAAAATCAGCCCCAGCATTTT; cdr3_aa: CASSLGGENQPQHF
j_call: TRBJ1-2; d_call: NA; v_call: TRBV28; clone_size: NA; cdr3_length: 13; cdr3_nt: TGTGCCAGCAGTTTAGGCAGGGATCATGGCTACACCTTC; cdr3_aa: CASSLGRDHGYTF
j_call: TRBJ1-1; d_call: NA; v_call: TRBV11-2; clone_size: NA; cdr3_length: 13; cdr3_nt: TGTGCCAGCAGCTTAGATTGGGCGGATGAAGCTTTCTTT; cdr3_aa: CASSLDWADEAFF
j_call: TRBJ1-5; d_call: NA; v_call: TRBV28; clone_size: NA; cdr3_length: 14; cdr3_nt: TGTGCCAGCAGCCTAGACAGTAGCAATCAGCCCCAGCATTTT; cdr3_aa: CASSLDSSNQPQHF
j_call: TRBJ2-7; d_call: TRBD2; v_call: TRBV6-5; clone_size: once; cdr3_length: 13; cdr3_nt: TGTGCCAGCAGGACGGGACTACTATACGAGCAGTACTTC; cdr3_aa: CASRTGLLYEQYF
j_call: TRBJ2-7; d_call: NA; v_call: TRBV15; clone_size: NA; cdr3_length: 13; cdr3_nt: TGTGCCACCAGCAGAGATCAGAGCTACGAGCAGTACTTC; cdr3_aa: CATSRDQSYEQYF
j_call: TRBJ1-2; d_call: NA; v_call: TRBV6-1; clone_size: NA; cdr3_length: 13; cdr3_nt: TGTGCCAGCATCGGCGGCGCTAACTATGGCTACACCTTC; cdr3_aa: CASIGGANYGYTF
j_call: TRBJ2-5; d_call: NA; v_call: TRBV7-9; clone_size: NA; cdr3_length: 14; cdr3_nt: TGTGCCAGCCGTGAGTGGGGGAACCAAGAGACCCAGTACTTC; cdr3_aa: CASREWGNQETQYF
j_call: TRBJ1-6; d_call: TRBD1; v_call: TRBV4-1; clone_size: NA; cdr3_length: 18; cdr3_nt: TGCGCCAGCAGCCTTATAGAACAGGGGATCTCCTATAATTCACCCCTCCACTTT; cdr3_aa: CASSLIEQGISYNSPLHF
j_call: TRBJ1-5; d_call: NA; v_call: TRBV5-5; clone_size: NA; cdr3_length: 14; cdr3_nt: TGTGCCAGCAGCTTGGCGCAGTTTAGTCAGCCCCAGCATTTT; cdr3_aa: CASSLAQFSQPQHF
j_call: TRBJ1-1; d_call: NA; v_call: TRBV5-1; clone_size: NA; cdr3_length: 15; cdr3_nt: TGCGCCAGCAGCTTGTCTGAGGGGCTAGACACTGAAGCTTTCTTT; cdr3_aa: CASSLSEGLDTEAFF
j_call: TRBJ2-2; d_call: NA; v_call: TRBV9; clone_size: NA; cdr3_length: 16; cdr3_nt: TGTGCCAGCAGCATTACAGGTCCCTCGAACACCGGGGAGCTGTTTTTT; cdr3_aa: CASSITGPSNTGELFF